This T cell receptor beta chain was captured by sequencing in a study of T-cell reconstitution after alpha-beta-depleted transplantation in children. CDR1 and CDR2 from the germline V gene are SEHNR and FQNEAQ (reference sequence). With 5 bases clipped from V and 4 bases from J, the junction kept 7 bases outside the gene matches. This CDR3 contains 14 residues. The authors prepared the TCRbeta library with unique molecular identifiers. TCRdb ran MiXCR on the PCR reads and lists one entry per CDR3 protein. There are fewer than 120,000 distinct CDR3 sequences in the sample; about a tenth occur only once, and 6.5% to 9.5% lies in the top ten. This clonotype was found many times.

The V and J genes are TRBV7-9 and TRBJ2-7, with 8 bases fitting TRBD2. The sequenced sample was PBMCs from the stem cell graft donor, obtained from the stem cell graft. The sequence derives from a human donor who donated a stem cell graft to a child with acute lymphoblastic leukemia. In DNA form, the CDR3 reads TGTGCCAGCAGCCTCCCGGGGGGGCATTACGAGCAGTACTTC. Its protein is CASSLPGGHYEQYF.